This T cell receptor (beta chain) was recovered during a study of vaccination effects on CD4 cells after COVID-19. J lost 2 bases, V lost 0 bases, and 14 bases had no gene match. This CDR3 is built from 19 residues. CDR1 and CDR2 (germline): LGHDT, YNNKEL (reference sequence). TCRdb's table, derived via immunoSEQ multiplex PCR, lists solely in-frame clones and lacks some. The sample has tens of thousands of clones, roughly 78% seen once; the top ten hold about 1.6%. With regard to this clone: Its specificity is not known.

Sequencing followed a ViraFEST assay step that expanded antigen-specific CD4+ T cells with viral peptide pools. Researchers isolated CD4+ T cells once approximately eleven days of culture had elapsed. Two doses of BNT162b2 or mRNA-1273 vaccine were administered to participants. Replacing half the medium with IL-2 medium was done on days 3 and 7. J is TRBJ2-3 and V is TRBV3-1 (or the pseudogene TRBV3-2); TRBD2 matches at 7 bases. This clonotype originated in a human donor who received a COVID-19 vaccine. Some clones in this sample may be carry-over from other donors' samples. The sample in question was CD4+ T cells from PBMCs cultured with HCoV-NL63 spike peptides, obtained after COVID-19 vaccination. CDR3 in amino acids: CASSQDRRLAAAFTDTQYF. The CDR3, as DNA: TGTGCCAGCAGCCAAGATAGGCGACTAGCAGCAGCCTTCACAGATACGCAGTATTTT.